This passage covers 13 T cell receptor beta chains from one sample sequenced in a study of T cells in Graves' hyperthyroidism and ophthalmopathy. Amplification of TCR beta CDR3 regions used RNA as the template. The HTBI primer set served for first-round RT-PCR of the TCR CDR3. TCRdb passed the multiplex PCR reads through MiXCR, listing each CDR3 protein once. The data contain about 380,000 distinct CDR3 sequences, around 18% of them singletons. Sequenced sample: blood. Receptors were obtained from a man aged 18 to 30 with Graves' ophthalmopathy.

This clonotype was seen ten or more times. The chain joins TRBV20-1 to TRBJ2-3; possible D gene TRBD2, 5 bases. Per germline, CDR1 DFQATT and CDR2 SNEGSKA (reference sequence). With 6 bases removed from V and 10 bases from J, the gap between germline ends came to 17 bases. The CDR3 loop spans 12 amino acids. In nucleotides, the CDR3 is TGCAGTGCCCCTAGGACGGGGTTGGCGCAGTATTTT. This translates into CSAPRTGLAQYF.

This chain links TRBV20-1 with TRBJ1-4; D might be TRBD1 (6 bases). In germline, CDR1 is DFQATT, CDR2 SNEGSKA (reference sequence). V was clipped by 5 bases and J by 4 bases, with 20 bases between them. The CDR3 contains 16 residues. CDR3 coding DNA: TGCAGTGCTGGGGATATAGCCGGACAGATTAATGAAAAACTGTTTTTT. Its translation is CSAGDIAGQINEKLFF.

This clonotype was picked up many times. The V gene is TRBV28, the J gene TRBJ2-5, with 12 bases fitting TRBD2. The CDR3 covers 17 residues. CDR1 and CDR2 (germline): MDHEN, SYDVKM. V was clipped by 4 bases and J by 3 bases; unmatched bases: 9. The CDR3 region has the DNA TGTGCCAGCAGTTCCGGAAAGACTAGCGGGGGAGAAGAGACCCAGTACTTC. Amino acids: CASSSGKTSGGEETQYF.

Ten or more counts support this clonotype. This chain joins TRBV12-3 or TRBV12-4 and TRBJ2-5, with a weak D call TRBD1 (5 bases). The CDR3 totals 13 residues. With 6 bases removed from V and 7 bases from J, the gap between germline ends came to 15 bases. The CDR3 loop is CASSQDSLGTQYF. CDR3 coding DNA: TGTGCCAGCAGCCAAGACAGCCTTGGGACCCAGTACTTC.

This clonotype was seen ten or more times. CDR3 nucleotide sequence: TGTGCCAGCAGTTTGTTTAGGCTCCCAGAGACCCAGTACTTC. Protein: CASSLFRLPETQYF. This rearrangement joins TRBV12-3 or TRBV12-4 to TRBJ2-5; unclear D gene. Trimming left V 3 bases short and J 4 bases short, with 12 bases between. The CDR3 runs 14 residues.

This clonotype was detected many times. At one of its ends the junction is not consistent with the germline gene, which may arise from a read error. The chain uses TRBV5-1 and TRBJ2-7; 10 bases match TRBD1. CDR3 length equals 13 residues. Germline V gives CDR1 SGHRS, CDR2 YFSETQ. The CDR3 DNA reads as TGCGCCCGCAGACAGGGGGCTTCCTACGAGCAGTACTTC. Its protein is CARRQGASYEQYF.

There are a few counts of this clonotype. The chain uses TRBV5-4 and TRBJ2-3; either TRBD1 or TRBD2 may supply D (5 bases each). The CDR3 length is 15 residues. In germline, CDR1 is SGHNT, CDR2 YYREEE (reference sequence). V lost 4 bases and J 1 base, leaving 13 bases between the germline ends. The CDR3 coding sequence is TGTGCCAGCAGCCTGTCGGTGGGGGGCACAGATACGCAGTATTTT. Amino acid sequence: CASSLSVGGTDTQYF.

This clonotype occurred many times. The CDR3 sequence is CASIPRGTSYEQYF. CDR3 nucleotides: TGTGCCAGCATTCCCAGGGGTACATCCTACGAGCAGTACTTC. V and J are TRBV6-1 and TRBJ2-7, with TRBD1 as a possible D gene (6 bases). Germline lookup yields CDR1 MNHNS and CDR2 SASEGT. V lost 7 bases and J 1 base, leaving 14 bases between the germline ends. The CDR3 is made up of 14 amino acids.

The V gene is TRBV19, the J gene TRBJ2-1; 7 positions match TRBD1. The germline V gene encodes CDR1 LNHDA and CDR2 SQIVND (reference sequence). After removal of 4 bases from V and 1 base from J, the junction contained 7 bases not matched to a gene. The CDR3 is 16 amino acids. CDR3 sequence (DNA): TGTGCCAGTAGTAATGGCGGCAGGGGGTCCTACAATGAGCAGTTCTTC. This gives the protein CASSNGGRGSYNEQFF.

This clonotype was seen only a few times. The chain links TRBV6-5 to TRBJ2-5, with TRBD2 matching 12 bases. V was pared by 6 bases and J by 5 bases, with 10 bases of the junction left unmatched. The germline V gene has CDR1 MNHEY and CDR2 SVGAGI. This CDR3 is 16 amino acids long. CDR3 residues: CASRTHLAGGRETQYF. CDR3 in DNA: TGTGCCAGCAGGACACATCTAGCGGGGGGGCGGGAGACCCAGTACTTC.

This clonotype was seen more than once but under ten times. The chain employs TRBV27 and TRBJ2-1; possibly TRBD1 or TRBD2 for D (5 bases each). The CDR3 runs to 15 residues. Trimming shortened V by 5 bases and J by 4 bases, and 15 bases separated the two germline ends. In germline, CDR1 is MNHEY, CDR2 SMNVEV (reference sequence). DNA for the CDR3: TGTGCCAGCAGTCACCCGGGGCTAGCTTACAATGAGCAGTTCTTC. The encoded protein is CASSHPGLAYNEQFF.

This clonotype was seen only a few times. The J gene is TRBJ2-7, the V gene TRBV6-1; perhaps TRBD2 as D (5 bases). Germline V gene lookup returns CDR1 MNHNS and CDR2 SASEGT. The V end lost 8 bases, the J end lost 5 bases, and 7 bases lay between the germline ends. The CDR3 covers 10 residues. The CDR3 DNA sequence: TGTGCCAGCGGGGAGAACGAGCAGTACTTC. Translation gives CASGENEQYF.

There are many counts of this clonotype. The chain uses TRBV27 and TRBJ1-2; 7 bases line up with TRBD1. The CDR3 has 14 amino acids. With V trimmed by 2 bases and J by 4 bases, 4 bases remained unmatched. Germline V gives CDR1 MNHEY, CDR2 SMNVEV (reference sequence). This chain's CDR3 is CASSLKGTAYGYTF. The DNA for the CDR3 is TGTGCCAGCAGTTTAAAGGGGACAGCCTATGGCTACACCTTC.